One sample yielded the 5 T cell receptor beta chains listed below, sequenced in a study of blood T cell repertoires in COVID-19. Clones were read by immunoSEQ multiplex PCR, and TCRdb kept only the in-frame ones, dropping some. The table includes 95,000 to 150,000 clones, about 74% detected once. The sequenced material came from peripheral blood. These receptors were obtained from a human donor in a cohort sampled during active COVID-19.

The chain employs TRBV6-1 and TRBJ1-2; D is undetermined. This CDR3 has 13 residues. The germline V gene encodes CDR1 MNHNS and CDR2 SASEGT. Trimming took 3 bases from V and 2 from J, leaving 7 bases between them. In nucleotides, the CDR3 is TGTGCCAGCAGTGACCGACTCAACTATGGCTACACCTTC. Translating gives CASSDRLNYGYTF.

The chain is built from TRBV13 and TRBJ2-1; no clear D. Germline V lookup: CDR1 PRHDT, CDR2 FYEKMQ (reference sequence). The length of the CDR3 is 13 residues. Deletions cut 5 bases from V and 4 bases from J, with 9 bases between. The CDR3 DNA reads TGTGCCAGCAGCCAGTTCAGGTACAATGAGCAGTTCTTC. Amino acids: CASSQFRYNEQFF.

V usage is TRBV6-5 and J usage is TRBJ2-3; a weak D match, TRBD2 (5 bases). The germline V gene has CDR1 MNHEY and CDR2 SVGAGI. This CDR3 is built from 11 residues. Trimming took 8 bases from V and 2 from J, leaving 5 bases between them. The CDR3 DNA sequence: TGTGCCAGCGGACTCACAGATACGCAGTATTTT. Translated, it gives CASGLTDTQYF.

The chain combines TRBV5-1 with TRBJ2-1; 14 nucleotides line up with TRBD2. J was trimmed by 7 bases and V by 4 bases; bases with no gene match: 7. Germline assignment: CDR1 SGHRS and CDR2 YFSETQ. The CDR3 has 16 amino acids. The CDR3 coding sequence is TGCGCCAGCAGCGAAATAGGACTAGCGGGAGGTAATGAGCAGTTCTTC. The encoded protein is CASSEIGLAGGNEQFF.

J is TRBJ2-7 and V is TRBV4-1, with D perhaps matching TRBD1 (5 bases). Germline CDR1 is MGHRA and CDR2 is YSYEKL. This CDR3 spans 16 amino acids. The V end lost 3 bases, the J end lost 2 bases, and 17 bases lay between the germline ends. CDR3 nucleotides: TGCGCCAGCAGCCAGGCAGCAGGGAAGGTCGCCTACGAGCAGTACTTC. This gives the protein CASSQAAGKVAYEQYF.